The rows below give T cell receptor beta chains drawn from one sample of a study of OX40 agonist ivuxolimab in advanced cancers. Clones were read by immunoSEQ multiplex PCR, and TCRdb kept only the in-frame ones, dropping some. This sample has some 69,000 clones, with 70% to 90% found just once. Source: CD4+ or CD8+ T cells sorted from blood, taken in a trial of the OX40 agonist ivuxolimab. These TCRs come from an adult with an advanced solid tumor such as melanoma, head and neck, liver or kidney cancer. The CDR3 runs from the conserved cysteine through the conserved F or W. D genes are given only for firm matches. A clone size is listed for some rows: how often the clone was seen (once, few, many), or a class if it is expanded.

V: TRBV2
size: few
J: TRBJ1-2
D: NA
DNA: TGTGCCAGCACCGAGCCGACAGCGATCCGCTATGGCTACACCTTC
CDR3: CASTEPTAIRYGYTF

V: TRBV19
size: once
J: TRBJ2-5
D: TRBD2
DNA: TGTGCCAGTAGTCCCACTTCACTAGCGGACAACCAAGAGACCCAGTACTTC
CDR3: CASSPTSLADNQETQYF

V: TRBV10-3
size: NA
J: TRBJ1-1
D: NA
DNA: TGTGCCATCAGTGAGTCAGGACCCCGGGCAGCTTTCTTT
CDR3: CAISESGPRAAFF

V: TRBV7-9
size: NA
J: TRBJ1-4
D: TRBD1
DNA: TGTGCCAGCAGCGACGGACAGGCGGTCTCTAATGAAAAACTGTTTTTT
CDR3: CASSDGQAVSNEKLFF

V: TRBV5-6
size: NA
J: TRBJ1-2
D: NA
DNA: TGTGCCAGCAGCTTGGGTTCGGGTGGCTACACCTTC
CDR3: CASSLGSGGYTF

V: TRBV18
size: NA
J: TRBJ1-5
D: NA
DNA: TGTGCCAGCTCACCATCCGGGGGCGGGAGGACAGTACAGCCCCAGCATTTT
CDR3: CASSPSGGGRTVQPQHF

V: TRBV21-1
size: NA
J: TRBJ2-3
D: NA
DNA: TGTGCCAGCAGCAGGGATCACACAGATACGCAGTATTTT
CDR3: CASSRDHTDTQYF

V: TRBV11-2
size: NA
J: TRBJ2-2
D: TRBD2
DNA: TGTGCCAGCAGCCGGGGACTAAACACCGGGGAGCTGTTTTTT
CDR3: CASSRGLNTGELFF

V: TRBV11-3
size: once
J: TRBJ2-2
D: NA
DNA: TGTGCCAGCAGCTTAAGCCGGTGGGAGGGGGAGCTGTTTTTT
CDR3: CASSLSRWEGELFF

V: TRBV18
size: NA
J: TRBJ2-7
D: NA
DNA: TGTGCCAGCTCCCCAAACATAACTAGCCAGTATAATACCTACGAGCAGTACTTC
CDR3: CASSPNITSQYNTYEQYF

V: TRBV18
size: NA
J: TRBJ2-1
D: TRBD2
DNA: TGTGCCAGCTCAACCACAGTCGGGACTAGCGGGAGTAGAGAGCAGTTCTTC
CDR3: CASSTTVGTSGSREQFF